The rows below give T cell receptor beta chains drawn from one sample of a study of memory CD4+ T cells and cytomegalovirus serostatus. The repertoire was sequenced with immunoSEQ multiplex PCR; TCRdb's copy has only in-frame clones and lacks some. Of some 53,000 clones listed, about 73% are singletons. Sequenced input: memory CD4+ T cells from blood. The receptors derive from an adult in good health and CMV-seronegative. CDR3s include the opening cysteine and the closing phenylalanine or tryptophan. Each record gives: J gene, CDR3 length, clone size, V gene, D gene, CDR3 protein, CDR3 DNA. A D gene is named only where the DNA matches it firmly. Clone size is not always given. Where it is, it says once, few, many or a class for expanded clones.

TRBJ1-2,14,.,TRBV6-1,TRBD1,CASSSSGTGVGYTF,TGTGCCAGCAGTTCGTCCGGGACAGGGGTTGGCTACACCTTC
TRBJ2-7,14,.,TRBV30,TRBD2,CAWSGGGDRYEQYF,TGTGCCTGGAGTGGCGGGGGAGACCGCTACGAGCAGTACTTC
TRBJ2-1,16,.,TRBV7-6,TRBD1,CASSLGGTGRYNEQFF,TGTGCCAGCAGCTTAGGAGGGACAGGGAGGTACAATGAGCAGTTCTTC
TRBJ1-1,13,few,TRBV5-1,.,CASSLDSITEAFF,TGCGCCAGCAGCTTGGATTCTATCACTGAAGCTTTCTTT
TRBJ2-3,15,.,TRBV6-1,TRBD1,CASRIGTGITDTQYF,TGTGCCAGCAGGATTGGGACAGGGATAACAGATACGCAGTATTTT
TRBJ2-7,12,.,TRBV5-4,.,CASSPNTYEQYF,TGTGCCAGCAGCCCAAACACCTACGAGCAGTACTTC
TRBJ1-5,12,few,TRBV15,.,CATSRDLQPQHF,TGTGCCACCAGCAGAGATCTTCAGCCCCAGCATTTT
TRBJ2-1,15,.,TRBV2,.,CASSEAALSYNEQFF,TGTGCCAGCAGTGAAGCGGCTCTATCCTACAATGAGCAGTTCTTC
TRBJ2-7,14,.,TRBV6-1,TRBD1,CASRKTGGSYEQYF,TGTGCCAGCAGGAAGACAGGGGGGTCCTACGAGCAGTACTTC
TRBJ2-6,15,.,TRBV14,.,CASSQAQGRANVLTF,TGTGCCAGCAGCCAAGCCCAGGGTAGGGCCAACGTCCTGACTTTC
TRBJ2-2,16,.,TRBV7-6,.,CASSSIRGSNTGELFF,TGTGCCAGCAGCTCGATCCGGGGATCGAACACCGGGGAGCTGTTTTTT
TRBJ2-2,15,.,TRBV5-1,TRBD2,CASSEVAGVTGELFF,TGCGCCAGCAGCGAGGTAGCGGGGGTCACCGGGGAGCTGTTTTTT
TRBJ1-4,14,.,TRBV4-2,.,CASSQDLGDEKLFF,TGTGCCAGCAGCCAAGATCTAGGCGATGAAAAACTGTTTTTT
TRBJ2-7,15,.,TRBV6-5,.,CASSYSTQPSYEQYF,TGTGCCAGCAGTTACTCGACTCAACCTTCCTACGAGCAGTACTTC
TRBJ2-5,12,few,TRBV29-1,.,CSVQGPVGTQYF,TGCAGCGTTCAAGGGCCGGTAGGGACCCAGTACTTC
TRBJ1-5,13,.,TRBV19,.,CASTTGYSQPQHF,TGTGCCAGTACTACAGGGTATTCCCAGCCCCAGCATTTT
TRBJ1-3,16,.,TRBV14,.,CASSRMGGLGGNTIYF,TGTGCCAGCAGCCGTATGGGAGGGCTGGGCGGAAACACCATATATTTT
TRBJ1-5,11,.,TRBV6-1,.,CASSNNQPQHF,TGTGCCAGCAGTAACAATCAGCCCCAGCATTTT
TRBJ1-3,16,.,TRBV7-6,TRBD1,CASSLAGQGAKNTIYF,TGTGCCAGCAGCTTAGCGGGACAGGGGGCCAAAAACACCATATATTTT
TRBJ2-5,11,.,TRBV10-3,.,CAISAGETQYF,TGTGCCATCAGTGCCGGAGAGACCCAGTACTTC
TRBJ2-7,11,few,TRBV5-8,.,CASRFSYRQYF,TGTGCCAGCAGGTTTTCTTACCGACAGTACTTC
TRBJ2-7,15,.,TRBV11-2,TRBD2,CASSLDLAAVYEQYF,TGTGCCAGCAGCTTAGATCTAGCGGCTGTTTACGAGCAGTACTTC
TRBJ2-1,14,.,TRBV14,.,CASSQARAFNEQFF,TGTGCCAGCAGCCAGGCAAGGGCCTTCAATGAGCAGTTCTTC
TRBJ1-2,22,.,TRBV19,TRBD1,CASSISLGLLDRDLTSNYGYTF,TGTGCCAGTAGTATCTCCCTCGGACTCCTGGACAGGGACTTAACCTCTAACTATGGCTACACCTTC
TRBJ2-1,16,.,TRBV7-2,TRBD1,CASSLRPGQGYNEQFF,TGTGCCAGCAGCCTACGACCGGGACAGGGTTACAATGAGCAGTTCTTC
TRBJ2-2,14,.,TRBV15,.,CATSRGINAGELFF,TGTGCCACCAGCAGAGGGATAAACGCCGGGGAGCTGTTTTTT
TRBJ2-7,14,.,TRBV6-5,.,CASSYYAGIYEQYF,TGTGCCAGCAGTTACTACGCAGGTATCTACGAGCAGTACTTC
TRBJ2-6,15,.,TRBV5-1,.,CASSLVGTGANVLTF,TGCGCCAGCAGCTTGGTCGGGACGGGGGCCAACGTCCTGACTTTC
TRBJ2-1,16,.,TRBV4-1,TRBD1,CASSQDRDRADNEQFF,TGCGCCAGCAGCCAAGACCGGGACAGGGCAGACAATGAGCAGTTCTTC
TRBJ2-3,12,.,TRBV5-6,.,CASSLPSVTQYF,TGTGCCAGCAGCTTGCCGTCAGTTACGCAGTATTTT
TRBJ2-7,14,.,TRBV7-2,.,CASSSTVGAREQYF,TGTGCCAGCAGCTCCACGGTGGGGGCGAGGGAGCAGTACTTC
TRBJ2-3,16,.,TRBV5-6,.,CASSLSRVKPTDTQYF,TGTGCCAGCAGCTTGTCGCGAGTGAAACCCACAGATACGCAGTATTTT
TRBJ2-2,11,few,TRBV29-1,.,CSVTEGGELFF,TGCAGCGTTACGGAGGGCGGGGAGCTGTTTTTT
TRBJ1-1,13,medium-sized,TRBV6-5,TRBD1,CASRKQGVVEAFF,TGTGCCAGCAGGAAACAGGGGGTAGTTGAAGCTTTCTTT
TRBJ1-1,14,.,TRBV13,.,CASSLGTRNTEAFF,TGTGCCAGCAGCTTAGGGACCCGGAACACTGAAGCTTTCTTT
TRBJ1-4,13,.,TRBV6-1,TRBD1,CASSKGAGEKLFF,TGTGCCAGCAGTAAGGGGGCTGGGGAAAAACTGTTTTTT
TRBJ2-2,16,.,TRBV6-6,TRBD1,CASSLPRQGSTGELFF,TGTGCCAGCAGTTTACCCAGACAGGGCAGTACCGGGGAGCTGTTTTTT
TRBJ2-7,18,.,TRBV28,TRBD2,CASSFWSLAGGLSYEQYF,TGTGCCAGCAGTTTTTGGTCCCTGGCGGGGGGTCTCTCCTACGAGCAGTACTTC